The TCR beta chain described here comes from a study of shared clonotypes between healthy human individuals. As for the study in general: Donor ages ranged 18 to 49 years: a couple of women, a few men. Whole-study results and caveats: Clonotypes shared by all four sorted-subset donors had higher generation probabilities than non-shared clonotypes. Generally, naive subsets came out with larger estimated richness than memory subsets.

This CDR3 is built from 14 residues. The germline gives CDR1 SGHRS, CDR2 YFSETQ. The ends were cut back, 0 bases at V and 6 bases at J, with 9 bases in the middle. Sorted-subset replicate PCR reactions were performed with about 200 ng DNA, corresponding to about 32,000 T cell genomes. Clones were read by immunoSEQ multiplex PCR, and TCRdb kept only the in-frame ones, dropping some. The table includes about 2.3 million clones, roughly 90% detected once. This clone showed up just a few times. Antigen specificity is unknown. The sample consisted of naive CD4+ T cells from PBMCs. Stated subset: CD45RA+ positively selected. The chain employs TRBV5-1 and TRBJ1-4; tentative D call: TRBD1 (6 bases). The sequence was collected from a man aged 18 to 29 in good health. Some clones in this sample may be carry-over from other donors' samples. The chain's CDR3 is CASSLVAGDEKLFF. Written as DNA, the CDR3 is TGCGCCAGCAGCTTGGTGGCAGGGGATGAAAAACTGTTTTTT.